The source of this TCR beta chain is a study of cytomegalovirus exposure and HLA in healthy donors. Study outcomes and limitations: Rare TCR sequences dominated, though some public TCRs recurred in many donors. Several V segments, TRBV6-2 and TRBV6-3 among them, could not be told apart and were dropped.

CDR3 length: 15 amino acids. V gave up 3 bases and J gave up 6 bases; unmatched junction bases: 8. Germline CDR1 is SGHVS and CDR2 is FQNEAQ. As regards this clone: The antigen remains undetermined.

PCR involved 60 Vbeta and 13 Jbeta primers. Sequenced by immunoSEQ multiplex PCR; TCRdb stores in-frame clones only, minus some. In the table there are 160,000 or so clones, approximately 78% of which are singletons. The receptor comes from a male donor in good health and CMV-seronegative. The sequencing sample was made of PBMCs. The V and J genes are TRBV7-8 and TRBJ1-2; 9 nucleotides match TRBD1. The CDR3 DNA sequence: TGTGCCAGCAGCTTGGGCCGGGACAGGGAGCATGGCTACACCTTC. This gives the protein CASSLGRDREHGYTF.